The 7 T cell receptor beta chains below come from one sample, sequenced in a study of T cell responses to AZD1222 COVID-19 vaccine. Generated by immunoSEQ multiplex PCR, the TCRdb table keeps only in-frame clones and is missing some. This sample carries 150,000 to 200,000 clones, approximately 89% of them seen once, and the ten largest clones take less than 1.5%. This sample comprised peripheral blood, obtained 28 days after the second AZD1222 dose. These TCRs come from an adult who received the AZD1222 COVID-19 vaccine.

The rearrangement links TRBV5-4 to TRBJ2-2, with TRBD1 matching over 9 bases. From germline, CDR1 is SGHNT and CDR2 YYREEE (reference sequence). The CDR3 spans 16 residues. The J segment lost 3 bases and the V segment lost 1 base, leaving 4 bases of the junction unmatched. DNA of the CDR3: TGTGCCAGCAGCTTGTTATGGACAGGGGACACCGGGGAGCTGTTTTTT. This encodes CASSLLWTGDTGELFF.

V and J are TRBV15 and TRBJ2-6; TRBD1 is a possible D gene (6 bases). V was trimmed by 1 base and J by 0 bases, leaving 10 bases between them. Germline-derived CDR1 and CDR2 are LNHNV and YYDKDF (reference sequence). The CDR3 runs 17 residues. The DNA of the CDR3 is TGTGCCACCAGCAGAGGGGGGCCTAGCTCTGGGGCCAACGTCCTGACTTTC. It yields the protein CATSRGGPSSGANVLTF.

The chain employs TRBV19 and TRBJ1-1; 7 bases map to TRBD1. V shed 2 bases and J 1 base; nucleotides not matched to a gene: 7. CDR1 and CDR2 from the germline V gene are LNHDA and SQIVND (reference sequence). The CDR3 contains 16 residues. The CDR3 nucleotides are TGTGCCAGTAGTATATTTCCCGGGACAGCGAACACTGAAGCTTTCTTT. Translated: CASSIFPGTANTEAFF. Full variable domain (missing parts from reference TRBV19 and TRBJ1-1): DGGITQSPKYLFRKEGQNVTLSCEQNLNHDAMYWYRQDPGQGLRLIYYSQIVNDFQKGDIAEGYSVSREKKESFPLTVTSAQKNPTAFYLCASSIFPGTANTEAFFGQGTRLTVV.

This clone was picked up one time. This chain connects TRBV4-2 to TRBJ2-1; TRBD2 agrees at 10 bases. V dropped 4 bases and J dropped 7; count of bases not matched to a gene: 10. Germline V gene sequence: CDR1 LGHNA, CDR2 YNFKEQ. The CDR3 totals 16 residues. The CDR3 DNA follows: TGTGCCAGCAGCCTCCTCGGAGCGGGAGGGGGGAATGAGCAGTTCTTC. It yields the protein CASSLLGAGGGNEQFF.

V is TRBV4-3 and J is TRBJ2-1; D unresolved. CDR3 length: 16 amino acids. V lost 0 bases, J lost 3 bases, and 12 bases lay in between. Germline CDR1 and CDR2: LGHNA and YSLEER. The chain's CDR3 is CASSQDPQSSYNEQFF. The CDR3 DNA sequence: TGCGCCAGCAGCCAAGATCCGCAGTCCAGCTACAATGAGCAGTTCTTC.

V and J are TRBV5-1 and TRBJ1-1; D is undetermined. Per the germline V gene, CDR1 is SGHRS and CDR2 is YFSETQ. The CDR3 loop spans 16 amino acids. V was pared by 2 bases and J by 0 bases, with 14 bases between. CDR3 region: CASSFSPSTVNTEAFF. CDR3 coding DNA: TGCGCCAGCAGCTTTTCCCCAAGCACAGTGAACACTGAAGCTTTCTTT.

The chain is built from TRBV27 and TRBJ2-7; no reliable D call. Per germline, CDR1 MNHEY and CDR2 SMNVEV (reference sequence). V lost 2 bases, J lost 0 bases, and 5 bases lay in between. The CDR3 loop spans 13 amino acids. The CDR3 DNA reads as TGTGCCAGCAGTTTAGGTCCCTCCTACGAGCAGTACTTC. Translating gives CASSLGPSYEQYF.